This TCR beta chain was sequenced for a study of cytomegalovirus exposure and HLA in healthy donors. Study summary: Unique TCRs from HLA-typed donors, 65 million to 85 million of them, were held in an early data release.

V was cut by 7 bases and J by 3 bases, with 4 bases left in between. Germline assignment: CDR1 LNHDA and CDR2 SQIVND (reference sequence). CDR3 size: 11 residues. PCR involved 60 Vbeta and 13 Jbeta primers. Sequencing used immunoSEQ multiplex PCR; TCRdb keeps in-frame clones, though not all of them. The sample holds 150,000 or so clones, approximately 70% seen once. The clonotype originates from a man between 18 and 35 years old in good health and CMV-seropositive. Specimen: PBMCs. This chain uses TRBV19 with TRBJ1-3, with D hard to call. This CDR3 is CASNLGNTIYF. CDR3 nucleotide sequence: TGTGCCAGTAATCTTGGAAACACCATATATTTT.